Shown below are 4 T cell receptor beta chains from a single sample sequenced in a study of cytotoxic CD8 clonotypes in ibrutinib-treated CLL. Using immunoSEQ multiplex PCR, the repertoire was profiled, and TCRdb retains in-frame clones only, with some absent. The sample records about 270,000 clones, roughly three quarters being singletons. The material was PBMCs, obtained at disease progression, from a patient treated with ibrutinib. The receptors originated from a human donor with chronic lymphocytic leukemia.

The V and J genes are TRBV30 and TRBJ2-7; 8 bases agree with TRBD1. Per the germline V gene, CDR1 is GTSNPN and CDR2 is SVGIG (reference sequence). The CDR3 contains 19 residues. With V trimmed by 0 bases and J by 0 bases, 16 bases remained unmatched. CDR3 protein: CAWSVSPRDRGPNSYEQYF. Here the CDR3 DNA reads TGTGCCTGGAGTGTATCCCCGAGAGACAGGGGCCCGAACTCCTACGAGCAGTACTTC. Drawing the rest from reference TRBV30 and TRBJ2-7, the complete variable domain is SQTIHQWPATLVQPVGSPLSLECTVEGTSNPNLYWYRQAAGRGLQLLFYSVGIGQISSEVPQNLSASRPQDRQFILSSKKLLLSDSGFYLCAWSVSPRDRGPNSYEQYFGPGTRLTVT.

The V and J genes are TRBV18 and TRBJ2-5; 9 bases align to TRBD2. The J segment lost 3 bases and the V segment lost 4 bases, leaving 6 bases of the junction unmatched. Looked up from germline, CDR1 is KGHSH and CDR2 is LQKENI. The CDR3 spans 15 residues. For the CDR3, the DNA is TGTGCCAGCTCACAGACTAGCGGAAGTGAAGAGACCCAGTACTTC. It is translated as CASSQTSGSEETQYF.

The chain uses TRBV29-1 and TRBJ2-2; 10 nucleotides agree with TRBD1. The CDR3 contains 16 residues. Germline loops: CDR1 SQVTM, CDR2 ANQGSEA. The trim removed 5 bases at V and 2 bases at J, leaving 8 bases unmatched. The CDR3 DNA reads TGCAGCGTTATGACAGGGGGCACCTTCAACACCGGGGAGCTGTTTTTT. It translates to CSVMTGGTFNTGELFF.

This clone was seen just once. The chain recombines TRBV2 with TRBJ2-1, with 7 bases fitting TRBD1. CDR3 length equals 15 residues. V dropped 2 bases and J dropped 2; count of bases not matched to a gene: 3. The germline CDR1 and CDR2 sequences are SNHLY and FYNNEI. The CDR3 reads CASSESRGTYNEQFF. DNA of the CDR3: TGTGCCAGCAGTGAAAGCAGGGGGACCTACAATGAGCAGTTCTTC.